Below, 22 T cell receptor beta chains from the same sample are listed, as sequenced in a study of T cells in localized non-small cell lung cancer. Profiling relied on immunoSEQ multiplex PCR, and the TCRdb table lists in-frame clones only, not all of them. This table has around 30,000 clones, about 89% appearing once. Specimen: PBMCs, collected before any cancer treatment. These receptor sequences come from a man aged 40-75 years with stage II lung adenocarcinoma.

The chain recombines TRBV27 with TRBJ2-1, with a tentative D call TRBD2 (5 bases). The V end lost 8 bases, the J end lost 8 bases, and 22 bases lay between the germline ends. This CDR3 contains 15 residues. Per the germline V gene, CDR1 is MNHEY and CDR2 is SMNVEV (reference sequence). CDR3: CASSFLREILDEQFF. In DNA form, the CDR3 reads TGTGCCAGCTCTTTCCTTAGGGAGATTTTAGATGAGCAGTTCTTC.

As for this clone: Other nucleotide sequences in the sample specify the same CDR3. CDR3: CASSIAGTGYNEQFF. The CDR3 DNA sequence: TGTGCCAGTAGTATAGCGGGGACAGGGTACAATGAGCAGTTCTTC. This chain joins TRBV19 and TRBJ2-1; TRBD1 aligns across 9 bases. Per germline, CDR1 LNHDA and CDR2 SQIVND (reference sequence). The CDR3 totals 15 residues. The trim removed 1 base at V and 4 bases at J, leaving 2 bases unmatched.

The CDR3 region has the DNA TGTGCCAGCAGCTCGCCGGGGCTGGATTCACCCCTCCACTTT. Its protein is CASSSPGLDSPLHF. V is TRBV7-3 and J is TRBJ1-6, with a weak D call TRBD1 (5 bases). The CDR3 consists of 14 residues. V was pared by 4 bases and J by 8 bases, with 12 bases between. Germline lookup yields CDR1 SGHTA and CDR2 FQGTGA.

The CDR3 nucleotides read TGTGCCAGCAGTTTTTTTTCCAGGGACACTGAAGCTTTCTTT. It yields the protein CASSFFSRDTEAFF. The chain links TRBV27 to TRBJ1-1; perhaps TRBD1 as D (5 bases). V was pared by 3 bases and J by 3 bases, with 11 bases between. Germline values: CDR1 MNHEY, CDR2 SMNVEV (reference sequence). The CDR3 spans 14 residues.

The V and J genes are TRBV4-3 and TRBJ2-7; 7 bases are shared with TRBD2. CDR1 is LGHNA, CDR2 YSLEER, per germline. This CDR3 has 18 amino acids. V dropped 0 bases and J dropped 3; count of bases not matched to a gene: 14. CDR3 amino acids: CASSQDITIGGLDYEQYF. The CDR3 nucleotides read TGCGCCAGCAGCCAAGACATTACCATCGGGGGGTTGGACTACGAGCAGTACTTC.

The J gene is TRBJ2-5, the V gene TRBV28; D assignment may be TRBD1 or TRBD2 (6 bases each). The CDR3 runs to 15 residues. Trimming shortened V by 2 bases and J by 6 bases, and 16 bases separated the two germline ends. Germline lookup yields CDR1 MDHEN and CDR2 SYDVKM. CDR3 bases: TGTGCCAGCAGTTTACTGATGGGGGGCTCGCAGACCCAGTACTTC. It yields the protein CASSLLMGGSQTQYF.

This chain connects TRBV4-3 to TRBJ2-3; D might be TRBD1 (6 bases). The CDR3 totals 16 residues. The V end was cut by 1 base, the J end by 1 base, with 12 bases between. Germline V lookup: CDR1 LGHNA, CDR2 YSLEER. CDR3 region: CASSQVGRGRTDTQYF. CDR3 nucleotide sequence: TGCGCCAGCAGCCAAGTGGGCAGGGGCCGCACAGATACGCAGTATTTT.

This rearrangement joins TRBV7-6 to TRBJ1-1; TRBD1 is a possible D gene (6 bases). V gave up 4 bases and J gave up 8 bases, with 14 bases separating them. Germline V lookup: CDR1 SGHVS, CDR2 FNYEAQ. This CDR3 spans 13 amino acids. The DNA of the CDR3 is TGTGCCAGCAGCTGGGGGGCCGCTACAGAAGCTTTCTTT. Translating gives CASSWGAATEAFF. The full variable domain, in which reference TRBV7-6 and TRBJ1-1 provide the parts outside the CDR3, is GAGVSQSPRYKVTKRGQDVALRCDPISGHVSLYWYRQALGQGPEFLTYFNYEAQQDKSGLPNDRFSAERPEGSISTLTIQRTEQRDSAMYRCASSWGAATEAFFGQGTRLTVV.

The V gene is TRBV6-5, the J gene TRBJ2-2; possibly TRBD1 for D (6 bases). Trimming stripped 7 bases from V and 3 bases from J, with 9 bases between. Germline assignment: CDR1 MNHEY and CDR2 SVGAGI. CDR3 length equals 13 residues. The DNA of the CDR3 is TGTGCCAGCACCCAGGGGTACACCGGGGAGCTGTTTTTT. Protein: CASTQGYTGELFF.

The rearrangement uses TRBV6-1 and TRBJ1-2; tentative D call: TRBD1 (5 bases). V lost 1 base, J lost 8 bases, and 8 bases lay in between. This CDR3 comprises 12 residues. The germline V gene has CDR1 MNHNS and CDR2 SASEGT. The CDR3, as DNA: TGTGCCAGCAGTGAAGGCAGGGTCGGCTACACCTTC. This encodes CASSEGRVGYTF.

The V gene is TRBV5-5, the J gene TRBJ1-1; tentatively, D is TRBD1 (5 bases). The CDR3 has 18 amino acids. Germline V gene data show CDR1 as SGHKS and CDR2 as YYEKEE (reference sequence). The V and J ends lost 0 bases and 1 base respectively, with 19 bases between them. The CDR3 bases are TGTGCCAGCAGCTTGGCCGGGCGCGGGGCCCTATGGAACACTGAAGCTTTCTTT. Its translation: CASSLAGRGALWNTEAFF.

This clone was seen more than once but under ten times. V and J are TRBV21-1 and TRBJ1-1; the table's D call of TRBD1 was not tested on the DNA. TRBV21-1 represents a pseudogene. The CDR3 spans 14 residues. CDR3 in amino acids: CASSKEGALAEAFF. The CDR3 region has the DNA TGTGCCAGCAGCAAAGAGGGGGCCTTAGCTGAAGCTTTCTTT.

The rearrangement joins TRBV7-6 to TRBJ2-2; 14 bases match TRBD2. The CDR3 contains 17 residues. The V gene end was trimmed by 5 bases and the J gene end by 4 bases; junction bases not matched to a gene: 6. CDR1 is SGHVS and CDR2 is FNYEAQ in the germline V gene. CDR3 DNA sequence: TGTGCCAGCAGCGTCACCGGGACTAGCGGGGGCACCGGGGAGCTGTTTTTT. Translated, it gives CASSVTGTSGGTGELFF.

The chain recombines TRBV15 with TRBJ2-1; TRBD2 matches 10 bases. V lost 3 bases, J lost 9 bases, and 8 bases stayed unmatched. The germline V gene encodes CDR1 LNHNV and CDR2 YYDKDF (reference sequence). The CDR3 has 15 amino acids. The CDR3 sequence: CATSSLRLAGSEQFF. CDR3 nucleotide sequence: TGTGCCACCAGCAGTCTTAGACTAGCGGGCTCTGAGCAGTTCTTC.

The chain has TRBV9 and TRBJ2-7; TRBD2 might be the D (5 bases). Germline V gene sequence: CDR1 SGDLS, CDR2 YYNGEE. The CDR3 loop spans 13 amino acids. Trimming pared 0 bases from V and 2 bases from J, leaving 6 bases between. For the CDR3, the DNA is TGTGCCAGCAGCGTAGCGGGAACCTACGAGCAGTACTTC. Translation: CASSVAGTYEQYF. Supplemented by reference TRBV9 and TRBJ2-7, the full variable domain reads DSGVTQTPKHLITATGQRVTLRCSPRSGDLSVYWYQQSLDQGLQFLIQYYNGEERAKGNILERFSAQQFPDLHSELNLSSLELGDSALYFCASSVAGTYEQYFGPGTRLTVT.

CDR3 loop: CASGLGAGGTGELFF. CDR3 nucleotide sequence: TGTGCTAGTGGCCTAGGAGCGGGAGGGACCGGGGAGCTGTTTTTT. The rearrangement joins TRBV12-5 to TRBJ2-2, with 10 bases matching TRBD2. V trimming: 6 bases; J trimming: 5 bases; junction bases outside the gene matches: 6. Germline CDR1 and CDR2: LGHNT and FRNRAP. The CDR3 runs to 15 residues.

This clone was seen a few times. The V call is TRBV9, the J call TRBJ2-1; TRBD2 aligns across 9 bases. The germline V gene encodes CDR1 SGDLS and CDR2 YYNGEE. The junction had 10 bases not matched to a gene; V was cut back by 1 base and J by 5 bases. This CDR3 contains 17 residues. The CDR3: CASSVLGGASGNNEQFF. DNA for the CDR3: TGTGCCAGCAGCGTATTGGGCGGGGCTAGCGGGAACAATGAGCAGTTCTTC.

V usage is TRBV5-1 and J usage is TRBJ2-7; D may correspond to TRBD1 or TRBD2 (6 bases each). CDR1 SGHRS and CDR2 YFSETQ come from the germline V gene. V lost 1 base to trimming and J lost 0 bases, with 14 bases between them. CDR3 size: 16 residues. The CDR3 nucleotides are TGCGCCAGCAGCTTGTTTAGGGGGGCGAACTCCTACGAGCAGTACTTC. It specifies CASSLFRGANSYEQYF. Full variable domain (outside the CDR3, taken from reference TRBV5-1 and TRBJ2-7): KAGVTQTPRYLIKTRGQQVTLSCSPISGHRSVSWYQQTPGQGLQFLFEYFSETQRNKGNFPGRFSGRQFSNSRSEMNVSTLELGDSALYLCASSLFRGANSYEQYFGPGTRLTVT.

The chain uses TRBV10-1 and TRBJ2-3; D is unresolved. Germline V CDR1 and CDR2: WNHNN, SYGVQD (reference sequence). The CDR3 totals 17 residues. The V end was cut by 9 bases, the J end by 2 bases, with 24 bases between. For the CDR3, the DNA is TGCGCCAGGGGATGGGTCCTTGCCGGCTTTTACACAGATACGCAGTATTTT. Translated, it gives CARGWVLAGFYTDTQYF.

The chain couples TRBV2 to TRBJ2-1; TRBD1 agrees at 7 bases. This CDR3 spans 17 amino acids. Germline CDR1 and CDR2: SNHLY and FYNNEI. J was trimmed by 2 bases and V by 7 bases; bases with no gene match: 14. The CDR3 reads CASNWLGYRGAYNEQFF. CDR3 sequence (DNA): TGTGCCAGCAATTGGTTGGGATACAGGGGTGCCTACAATGAGCAGTTCTTC.

This chain joins TRBV11-2 and TRBJ1-6; D is unclear. CDR1 and CDR2 (germline): SGHAT, FQNNGV. The germline V and J ends were trimmed by 3 bases and 0 bases, with 3 bases remaining between them. CDR3 length equals 14 residues. The CDR3 sequence is CASSFISYNSPLHF. In DNA, the CDR3 is TGTGCCAGCAGCTTTATCTCCTATAATTCACCCCTCCACTTT.

The rearrangement links TRBV2 to TRBJ2-1; D unclear. The CDR3 contains 12 residues. The ends were cut back, 4 bases at V and 6 bases at J, with 7 bases in the middle. Germline assignment: CDR1 SNHLY and CDR2 FYNNEI. This CDR3 reads CASSGSPNEQFF. Here the CDR3 DNA reads TGTGCCAGCAGTGGTTCCCCCAATGAGCAGTTCTTC.